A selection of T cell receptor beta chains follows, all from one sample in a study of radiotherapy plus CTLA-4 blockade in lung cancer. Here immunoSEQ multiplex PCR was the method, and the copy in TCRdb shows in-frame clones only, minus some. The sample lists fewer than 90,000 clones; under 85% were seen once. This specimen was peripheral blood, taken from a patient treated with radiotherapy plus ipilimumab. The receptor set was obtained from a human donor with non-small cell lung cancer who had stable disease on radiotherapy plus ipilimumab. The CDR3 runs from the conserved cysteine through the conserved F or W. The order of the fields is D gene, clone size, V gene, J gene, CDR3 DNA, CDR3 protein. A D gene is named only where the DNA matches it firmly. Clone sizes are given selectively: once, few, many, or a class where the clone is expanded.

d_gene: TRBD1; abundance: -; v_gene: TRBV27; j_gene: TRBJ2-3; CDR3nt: TGTGCCAGCAGTATCCAGGGGGCAGATACGCAGTATTTT; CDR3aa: CASSIQGADTQYF
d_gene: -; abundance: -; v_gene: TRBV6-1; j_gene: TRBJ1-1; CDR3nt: TGTGCCAGCAGTGTAGGGGCCCCCCAGGGAATCACTGAAGCTTTCTTT; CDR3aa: CASSVGAPQGITEAFF
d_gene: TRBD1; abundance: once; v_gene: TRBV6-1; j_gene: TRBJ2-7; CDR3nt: TGTGCCAGCAGTTCCCGGGACAGGGCCTACGAGCAGTACTTC; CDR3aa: CASSSRDRAYEQYF
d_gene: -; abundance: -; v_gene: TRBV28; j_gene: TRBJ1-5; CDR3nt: TGTGCCAGCAGTTCTGGACACGACAATCAGCCCCAGCATTTT; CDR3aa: CASSSGHDNQPQHF
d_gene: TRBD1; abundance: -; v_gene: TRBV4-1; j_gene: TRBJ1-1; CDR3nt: TGCGCCAGCAGCCAATCTCCCGGGACAGCGAACACTGAAGCTTTCTTT; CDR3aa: CASSQSPGTANTEAFF
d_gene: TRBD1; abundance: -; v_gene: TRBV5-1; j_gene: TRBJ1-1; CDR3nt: TGCGCCAGCAGCCCAGAGGGGACAGGGGGAGGCACTGAAGCTTTCTTT; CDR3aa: CASSPEGTGGGTEAFF
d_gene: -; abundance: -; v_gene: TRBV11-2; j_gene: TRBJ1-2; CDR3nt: TGTGCCAGCAGCTTAGGGAGGTCTTATGGCTACACCTTC; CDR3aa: CASSLGRSYGYTF
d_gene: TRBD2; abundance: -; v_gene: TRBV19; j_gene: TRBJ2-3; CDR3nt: TGTGCCAGTAAAGAGCGGGAGGTGAGCACAGATACGCAGTATTTT; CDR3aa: CASKEREVSTDTQYF
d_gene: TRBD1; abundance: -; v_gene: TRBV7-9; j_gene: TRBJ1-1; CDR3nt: TGTGCCAGCAGCTCTGGATCCGACAGGGGGCAGACTGAAGCTTTCTTT; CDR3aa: CASSSGSDRGQTEAFF
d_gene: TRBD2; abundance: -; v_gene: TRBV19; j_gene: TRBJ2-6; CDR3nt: TGTGCCAGTAGTAGTCCGGGACTAGCGGGGGTTGAAGCCAACGTCCTGACTTTC; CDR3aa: CASSSPGLAGVEANVLTF
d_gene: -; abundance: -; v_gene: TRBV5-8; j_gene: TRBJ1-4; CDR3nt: TGTGCCAGCAGCCGACTCGGGGGCGCAACTAATGAAAAACTGTTTTTT; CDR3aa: CASSRLGGATNEKLFF
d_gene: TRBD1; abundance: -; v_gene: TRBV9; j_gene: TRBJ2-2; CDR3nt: TGTGCCAGCAGCGTAGTTACAGGGGCCCTAAGCCCAGGGGAGCTGTTTTTT; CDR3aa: CASSVVTGALSPGELFF
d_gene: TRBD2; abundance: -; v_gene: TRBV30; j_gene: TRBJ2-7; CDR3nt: TGTGCCTGGAGTATACCCTCGCAGCGGGGCTACGAGCAGTACTTC; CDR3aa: CAWSIPSQRGYEQYF
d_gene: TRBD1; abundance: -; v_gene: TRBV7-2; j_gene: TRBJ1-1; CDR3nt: TGTGCCAGCAGTCTACAGGGGATGGGCACTGAAGCTTTCTTT; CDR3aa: CASSLQGMGTEAFF
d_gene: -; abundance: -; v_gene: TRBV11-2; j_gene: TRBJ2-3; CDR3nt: TGTGCCAGCAGCGCAAGGGACGGGCTCACAGATACGCAGTATTTT; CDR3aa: CASSARDGLTDTQYF
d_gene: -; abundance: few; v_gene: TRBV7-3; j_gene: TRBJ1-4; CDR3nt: TGTGCCAGCTCTTGGGGGGCTAATGAAAAACTGTTTTTT; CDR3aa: CASSWGANEKLFF
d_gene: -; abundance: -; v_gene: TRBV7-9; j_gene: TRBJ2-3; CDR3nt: TGTGCCAGCAGCTTATCCAGGGGCGGAGATACGCAGTATTTT; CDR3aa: CASSLSRGGDTQYF
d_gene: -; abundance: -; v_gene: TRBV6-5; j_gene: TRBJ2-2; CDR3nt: TGTGCCAGCAGCGCCTTTTCGGACACCGGGGAGCTGTTTTTT; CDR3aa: CASSAFSDTGELFF
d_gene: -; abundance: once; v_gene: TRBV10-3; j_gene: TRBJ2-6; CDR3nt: TGTGCCATCAGTGAGTCGAAACCTGGCTCTGGGGCCAACGTCCTGACTTTC; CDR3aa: CAISESKPGSGANVLTF
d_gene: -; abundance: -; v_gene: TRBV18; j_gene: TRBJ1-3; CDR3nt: TGTGCCAGCTCACCGCCTCCGGACCTCTCTGGAAACACCATATATTTT; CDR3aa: CASSPPPDLSGNTIYF
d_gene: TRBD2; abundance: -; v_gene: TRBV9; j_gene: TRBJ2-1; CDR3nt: TGTGCCAGCAGCGTTGAGACTAGCGGGAGAGGGCACGAGCAGTTCTTC; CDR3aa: CASSVETSGRGHEQFF
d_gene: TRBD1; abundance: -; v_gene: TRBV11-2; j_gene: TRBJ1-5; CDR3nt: TGTGCCAGCAGCTTAGGGACAGGGCTCAATCAGCCCCAGCATTTT; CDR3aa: CASSLGTGLNQPQHF
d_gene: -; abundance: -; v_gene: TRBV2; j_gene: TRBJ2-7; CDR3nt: TGTGCCAGCCACCAAGGTGGGAGTTCTAACGAGCAGTACTTC; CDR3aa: CASHQGGSSNEQYF
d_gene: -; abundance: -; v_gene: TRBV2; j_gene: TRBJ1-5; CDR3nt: TGTGCCAGCAGCCCTGATAGTCAGCCCCAGCATTTT; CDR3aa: CASSPDSQPQHF
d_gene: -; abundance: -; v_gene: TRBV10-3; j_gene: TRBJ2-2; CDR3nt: TGTGCCATCAGTACAGCAGGGGACACCGGGGAGCTGTTTTTT; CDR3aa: CAISTAGDTGELFF
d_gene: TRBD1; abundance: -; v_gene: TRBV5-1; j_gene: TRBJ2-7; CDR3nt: TGCGCCAGCAGCTTGGTGCAGGGGGCTTACGAGCAGTACTTC; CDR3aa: CASSLVQGAYEQYF
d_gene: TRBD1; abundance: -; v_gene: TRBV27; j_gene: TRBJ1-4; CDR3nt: TGTGCCAGCAGTTTTCGACAGGGTGTTGAAAAACTGTTTTTT; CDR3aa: CASSFRQGVEKLFF
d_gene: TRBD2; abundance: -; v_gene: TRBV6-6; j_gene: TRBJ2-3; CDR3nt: TGTGCCAGCAGTTACGTAGCGGGGGGGTCAGATACGCAGTATTTT; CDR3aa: CASSYVAGGSDTQYF
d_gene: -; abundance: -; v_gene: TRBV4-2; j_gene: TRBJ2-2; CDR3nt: TGTGCCAGCAGCCGGACTGAGAACACCGGGGAGCTGTTTTTT; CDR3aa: CASSRTENTGELFF